This TCR beta chain was observed in a study of blood T cell repertoires in COVID-19. At the level of the study: T cells, B-cell-depleted T cells, or PBMCs supplied cDNA or gDNA.

Profiled with immunoSEQ multiplex PCR; TCRdb holds only in-frame clones, not every one. The repertoire holds about 68,000 clones, about 85% seen once, with roughly 3.6% in the top ten. Seattle participants joined during active infection and were tracked over time. The CDR3 is 14 residues long. CDR1 MNHEY and CDR2 SMNVEV come from the germline V gene (reference sequence). Unmatched junction bases numbered 7, after V lost 4 bases and J lost 9 bases. The sequence derives from a woman in her 50s with COVID-19, enrolled during active disease. Source material: peripheral blood. This chain connects TRBV27 to TRBJ2-1, with 9 positions matching TRBD1. The DNA of the CDR3 is TGTGCCAGCAGTTACCGGACAGGGGCTCGTGAGCAGTTCTTC. Its protein product is CASSYRTGAREQFF.